The 22 T cell receptor beta chains below were found in one sample sequenced in a study of T cells in Graves' hyperthyroidism and ophthalmopathy. There were TCR beta CDR3 regions amplified from RNA transcripts. Researchers ran a first-round RT-PCR on the TCR CDR3 using the HTBI primer set. MiXCR, applied by TCRdb to the multiplex PCR reads, yields one record per CDR3 protein. The data show approximately 870,000 distinct CDR3 sequences, roughly 40% seen once. Sample: blood. Receptor source: a man between 18 and 29 years old with Graves' hyperthyroidism.

The V call is TRBV6-5, the J call TRBJ1-1; unclear D gene. The CDR3 has 13 amino acids. Looked up from germline, CDR1 is MNHEY and CDR2 is SVGAGI. Trimming took off 2 bases at V and 4 bases at J, with 8 bases between the two ends. CDR3 DNA sequence: TGTGCCAGCAGTTACCCTACGGCCACTGAAGCTTTCTTT. It is translated as CASSYPTATEAFF.

This clonotype was seen once. The gene calls are TRBV11-1 and TRBJ2-7; TRBD2 agrees at 8 bases. CDR1 SGHAT and CDR2 FQDESV come from the germline V gene (reference sequence). This CDR3 region has 15 residues. V was clipped by 5 bases and J by 3 bases; unmatched bases: 9. The CDR3 coding sequence is TGTGCCAGCAGCGTTGACGGCGGGAGGAACTACGAGCAGTACTTC. It is translated as CASSVDGGRNYEQYF.

The chain is built from TRBV25-1 and TRBJ1-4; D is perhaps TRBD1 (6 bases). V was shortened by 5 bases and J by 8 bases, with 15 bases between the two germline ends. In germline, CDR1 is MGHDK, CDR2 SYGVNS. The CDR3 contains 14 residues. The CDR3 spells CASSKQGGEEKLFF. The DNA of the CDR3 is TGTGCCAGCAGTAAACAGGGAGGCGAGGAAAAACTGTTTTTT.

Comment on this clonotype: A read error is possible here, since a much larger clone lies one base away. V is TRBV7-9 and J is TRBJ1-1; D is ambiguous. Germline V gene sequence: CDR1 SEHNR, CDR2 FQNEAQ (reference sequence). V was trimmed by 9 bases and J by 2 bases, leaving 10 bases between them. CDR3 length equals 12 residues. CDR3 DNA sequence: TGTGCCAGTTCAGAGGATAACACTGAAGCTTTCTTT. Translation gives CASSEDNTEAFF.

The rearrangement uses TRBV27 and TRBJ1-2, with TRBD1 identical over 11 bases. Trimming cost V 5 bases and J 5 bases; bases outside gene matches: 4. The germline V gene encodes CDR1 MNHEY and CDR2 SMNVEV (reference sequence). The CDR3 spans 14 residues. The CDR3 reads CASSGGQGGYGYTF. For the CDR3, the DNA is TGTGCCAGCAGTGGGGGACAGGGGGGATATGGCTACACCTTC.

This clonotype has a handful of counts. The rearrangement uses TRBV20-1 and TRBJ2-5; 8 nucleotides align to TRBD2. Germline loops: CDR1 DFQATT, CDR2 SNEGSKA (reference sequence). J lost 7 bases, V lost 5 bases, and 6 bases had no gene match. This CDR3 region has 12 residues. The CDR3 DNA follows: TGCAGTGCTGGCGGGGGGCCTCCGACCCAGTACTTC. Translation gives CSAGGGPPTQYF.

Worth noting for this clonotype: At one boundary the junction diverges from the germline segment, which might be a read error. This chain uses TRBV29-1 with TRBJ2-6; D not certain. The CDR3 is 9 residues long. The V gene's germline CDR1 is SQVTM and CDR2 ANQGSEA. The DNA for the CDR3 is TGCAGCGTTATCGATAACCGGGCTTTC. Translation gives CSVIDNRAF.

The chain has TRBV7-2 and TRBJ1-3; D is unresolved. Per germline, CDR1 SGHTA and CDR2 FQGNSA. V lost 11 bases and J lost 0, with 11 bases in between. CDR3 size: 13 residues. The CDR3 DNA is TGTGCCTGTCCGCCAAACTCTGGAAACACCATATATTTT. This codes for CACPPNSGNTIYF.

With regard to this clonotype: Relative to the germline gene, one junction end is altered; a read error may explain this. This chain links TRBV10-3 with TRBJ1-1; no reliable D call. This CDR3 is 13 amino acids long. The germline V gene encodes CDR1 ENHRY and CDR2 SYGVKD. In nucleotides, the CDR3 is TGTGCCAGCAGTGCCCAACACTACACTGAAGCTTTCTTT. Its protein product is CASSAQHYTEAFF.

In its sample, this clonotype was seen a few times. The V and J genes are TRBV12-3 or TRBV12-4 and TRBJ1-6; D is perhaps TRBD1 (5 bases). V gave up 4 bases and J gave up 9 bases, with 10 bases separating them. The CDR3 contains 13 residues. CDR3 loop: CASSYRQISPLHF. CDR3 in DNA: TGTGCCAGCAGTTACAGACAGATTTCACCCCTCCACTTT.

There are many counts of this clonotype. This chain connects TRBV19 to TRBJ1-1, with D unclear. From germline, CDR1 is LNHDA and CDR2 SQIVND (reference sequence). V dropped 3 bases and J dropped 1 base, with 6 bases sitting between them. CDR3 length: 13 residues. The CDR3 nucleotides are TGTGCCAGTAGTATCGAGGCGAACACTGAAGCTTTCTTT. It codes for CASSIEANTEAFF.

CDR3 region: CSAGAWGARQETQYF. The CDR3 DNA reads as TGCAGTGCTGGTGCGTGGGGGGCCCGACAAGAGACCCAGTACTTC. The V and J genes are TRBV20-1 and TRBJ2-5; the D call may be TRBD1 or TRBD2 (6 bases each). Trimming shortened V by 5 bases and J by 2 bases, and 18 bases separated the two germline ends. Germline V lookup: CDR1 DFQATT, CDR2 SNEGSKA (reference sequence). This CDR3 contains 15 residues.

This clonotype was recorded only once. The V and J genes are TRBV4-1 and TRBJ2-6; D is ambiguous. This CDR3 is 17 amino acids long. Germline CDR1 is MGHRA and CDR2 is YSYEKL. V was trimmed by 0 bases and J by 1 base, leaving 10 bases between them. The CDR3 reads CASSQDGESSGANVLTF. CDR3 nucleotides: TGCGCCAGCAGCCAAGACGGAGAGAGTTCTGGGGCCAACGTCCTGACTTTC.

A word on this clonotype: At one boundary the junction diverges from the germline segment, which might be a read error. J is TRBJ2-5 and V is TRBV7-8, with 7 positions matching TRBD1. The CDR3 has 15 amino acids. CDR1 is SGHVS and CDR2 is FQNEAQ in the germline V gene. DNA for the CDR3: TGTGCCAGCAGCCTGGGCAGGGGGTTCCAAGGGACCCAGTACTTC. Translated: CASSLGRGFQGTQYF.

The chain is built from TRBV7-8 and TRBJ1-5, with TRBD1 matching over 11 bases. Germline trimming cut 3 bases from V and 0 bases from J; bases unmatched to any gene: 13. The CDR3 extends over 20 amino acids. Germline lookup yields CDR1 SGHVS and CDR2 FQNEAQ. The CDR3 coding sequence is TGTGCCAGCAGCTTGGTAGCGGGGGACAGGGGGACCGATAGCAATCAGCCCCAGCATTTT. It translates to CASSLVAGDRGTDSNQPQHF.

The chain is built from TRBV4-3 and TRBJ1-1; 8 bases line up with TRBD1. Germline V gene lookup returns CDR1 LGHNA and CDR2 YSLEER. The V and J ends lost 3 bases and 5 bases, in that order; junction bases with no gene match: 8. This CDR3 contains 15 residues. Here the CDR3 DNA reads TGCGCCAGCAGCCACGACACAGGGGGTGGTACTGAAGCTTTCTTT. Amino acids: CASSHDTGGGTEAFF.

V gene TRBV19 combines with J gene TRBJ2-2; D gene uncertain. Trimming left V 5 bases short and J 6 bases short, with 10 bases between. This CDR3 spans 13 amino acids. In germline, CDR1 is LNHDA, CDR2 SQIVND (reference sequence). The CDR3 region has the DNA TGTGCCAGTAGTGGTGTGTGGCCCGGGGAGCTGTTTTTT. Encoded protein: CASSGVWPGELFF.

This clonotype was recorded many times. V and J are TRBV29-1 and TRBJ2-7, with 9 positions matching TRBD1. The germline V gene encodes CDR1 SQVTM and CDR2 ANQGSEA. With V trimmed by 8 bases and J by 6 bases, 5 bases remained unmatched. The CDR3 extends over 11 amino acids. CDR3 sequence reads: CSTGQGSEQYF. In DNA, the CDR3 is TGCAGCACGGGACAGGGAAGCGAGCAGTACTTC.

V gene TRBV3-1 combines with J gene TRBJ2-5; tentatively, D is TRBD1 (6 bases). This CDR3 is built from 14 residues. From germline, CDR1 is LGHDT and CDR2 YNNKEL (reference sequence). Trimming left V 5 bases short and J 5 bases short, with 15 bases between. As DNA, the CDR3 is TGTGCCAGCAGCAACGTTGAGGGGGTTGAGACCCAGTACTTC. It specifies CASSNVEGVETQYF.

This clonotype was counted ten times or more. The genes are TRBV9 and TRBJ1-1, with D possibly TRBD1 on 6 matching bases. The CDR3 totals 16 residues. In germline, CDR1 is SGDLS, CDR2 YYNGEE. Trimming removed 0 bases from V and 7 bases from J, with 19 bases in between. The CDR3 nucleotides are TGTGCCAGCAGCGTAGATGGTGGGGGCGTAAGAGATGAAGCTTTCTTT. It translates to CASSVDGGGVRDEAFF.

This clonotype was picked up one time. At one end, the junction sequence differs from germline, possibly due to a read error. This chain connects TRBV7-6 to TRBJ2-7, with D tentatively TRBD1 or TRBD2 (5 bases each). The germline V gene encodes CDR1 SGHVS and CDR2 FNYEAQ. The CDR3 is 16 residues long. The CDR3 here is CASSLQNPGPSVEEYF. The CDR3 bases are TGTGCCAGCAGCCTACAGAACCCGGGACCCTCAGTCGAGGAGTACTTC.

V is TRBV7-3 and J is TRBJ2-5; D is uncertain. V was shortened by 5 bases and J by 5 bases, with 15 bases between the two germline ends. CDR3 length: 14 amino acids. CDR1 and CDR2 from the germline V gene are SGHTA and FQGTGA. This CDR3 is CASSQTPTGETQYF. CDR3 DNA: TGTGCCAGCAGCCAGACTCCCACCGGGGAGACCCAGTACTTC.